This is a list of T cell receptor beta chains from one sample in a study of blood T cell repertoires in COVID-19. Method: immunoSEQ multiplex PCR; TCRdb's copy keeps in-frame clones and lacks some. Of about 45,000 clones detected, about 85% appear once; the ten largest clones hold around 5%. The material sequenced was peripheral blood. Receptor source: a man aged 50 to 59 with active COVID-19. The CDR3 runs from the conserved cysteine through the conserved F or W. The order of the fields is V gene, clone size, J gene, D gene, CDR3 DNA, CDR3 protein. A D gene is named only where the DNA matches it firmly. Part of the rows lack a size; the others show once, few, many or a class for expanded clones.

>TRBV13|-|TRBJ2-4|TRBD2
TGTGCCAGCAGCTTACGGGGGGGCATCAAAAACATTCAGTACTTC
CASSLRGGIKNIQYF
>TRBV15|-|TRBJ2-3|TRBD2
TGTGCCACCAGTTCTCCCCCGGGACTAGCGTCGGATACGCAGTATTTT
CATSSPPGLASDTQYF
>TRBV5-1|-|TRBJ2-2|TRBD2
TGCGCCAGCAGCTTGAGCGGGGGGGCCTATACCGGGGAGCTGTTTTTT
CASSLSGGAYTGELFF
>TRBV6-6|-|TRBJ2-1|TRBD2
TGTGCCAGCAGGCAACGACTAGCGGGAGACAAAGAGCAGTTCTTC
CASRQRLAGDKEQFF
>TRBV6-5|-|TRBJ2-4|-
TGTGCCACCAAACGGTTAACTGAAAACATTCAGTACTTC
CATKRLTENIQYF
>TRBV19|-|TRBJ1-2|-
TGTGCCAGTAGTAGAGAAAAAGGAGGGAATGGCTACACCTTC
CASSREKGGNGYTF
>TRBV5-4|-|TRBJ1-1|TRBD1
TGTGCCAGCAGCTTGGGGGGGACAGCGAACACTGAAGCTTTCTTT
CASSLGGTANTEAFF
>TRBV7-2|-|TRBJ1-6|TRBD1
TGTGCCAGCAGCTTAACAGGACAGGGGTATTCACCCCTCCACTTT
CASSLTGQGYSPLHF
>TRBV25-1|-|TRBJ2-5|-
TGTGCCAGCAGTGATGCGGGGCAAGAGACCCAGTACTTC
CASSDAGQETQYF
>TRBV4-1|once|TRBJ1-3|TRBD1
TGCGCCAGCAGCCAAGGGGGACAGGGGGCTGGAAACACCATATATTTT
CASSQGGQGAGNTIYF
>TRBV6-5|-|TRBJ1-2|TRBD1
TGTGCCAGTCGGGACAGGGCTAACTATGGCTACACCTTC
CASRDRANYGYTF
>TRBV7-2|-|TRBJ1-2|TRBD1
TGTGCCAGCAGCTTAATTGCGGGACAGAACTATGGCTACACCTTC
CASSLIAGQNYGYTF
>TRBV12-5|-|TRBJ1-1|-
TGTGCTAGTGGCGCCTCAGGGCCAAGGAACACTGAAGCTTTCTTT
CASGASGPRNTEAFF
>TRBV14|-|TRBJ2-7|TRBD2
TGTGCCAGCAGCGTAGGGACTAGTGCGGTAGTCGAGCAGTACTTC
CASSVGTSAVVEQYF
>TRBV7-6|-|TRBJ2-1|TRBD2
TGTGCCAGCAGCCCCCTATTGGCTAGCGGGGGACAGTTCTTC
CASSPLLASGGQFF
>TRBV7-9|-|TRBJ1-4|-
TGTGCCAGCAGCTCAACAGTTGCAACTAATGAAAAACTGTTTTTT
CASSSTVATNEKLFF
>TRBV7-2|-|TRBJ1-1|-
TGTGCCAGCAGACGGGGAGGAACGAACACTGAAGCTTTCTTT
CASRRGGTNTEAFF
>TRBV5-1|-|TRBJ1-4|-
TGCGCCAGCAGCTTGTCTTTTAATGAAAAACTGTTTTTT
CASSLSFNEKLFF
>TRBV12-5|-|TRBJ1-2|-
TGTGCTAGTGGTTTGGTAGTTTGGAGGGGACCGCCTAACTATGGCTACACCTTC
CASGLVVWRGPPNYGYTF
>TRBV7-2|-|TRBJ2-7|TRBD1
TGTGCCAGCAGGCAGACAGGGGGCTCTACCTACGAGCAGTACTTC
CASRQTGGSTYEQYF
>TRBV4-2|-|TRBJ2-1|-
TGTGCCAGCAGCCAAGTGGGAGGAGGGGATGAGCAGTTCTTC
CASSQVGGGDEQFF
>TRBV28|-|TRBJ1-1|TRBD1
TGTGCCAGCAGGGGGGGACAGGGGACCGAAGCTTTCTTT
CASRGGQGTEAFF
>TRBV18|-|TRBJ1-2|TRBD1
TGTGCCAGCTCAGATAGGACAGGAGCGGACTATGGCTACACCTTC
CASSDRTGADYGYTF
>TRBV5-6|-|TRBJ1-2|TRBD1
TGTGCCAGCAGCCCCGAGACAGGGTTTGGTGGCTACACCTTC
CASSPETGFGGYTF
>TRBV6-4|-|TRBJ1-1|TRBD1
TGTGCCAGCAGGCCCGACAGGGTGAGCACTGAAGCTTTCTTT
CASRPDRVSTEAFF
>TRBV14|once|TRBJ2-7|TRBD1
TGTGCCAGCAGCCAGGGTGACAGGGTAAGACCCTACGAGCAGTACTTC
CASSQGDRVRPYEQYF
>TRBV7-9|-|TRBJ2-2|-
TGTGCCAGCAGCTTCCTAGCTCCCGGGGAGCTGTTTTTT
CASSFLAPGELFF
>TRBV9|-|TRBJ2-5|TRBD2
TGTGCCAGCAGCGTAGAAGCGAGCGGGGGGCGCGAGACCCAGTACTTC
CASSVEASGGRETQYF
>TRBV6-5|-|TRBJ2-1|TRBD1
TGTGCCAGCAGGGGTCCCGGGACAGGGAACAATGAGCAGTTCTTC
CASRGPGTGNNEQFF